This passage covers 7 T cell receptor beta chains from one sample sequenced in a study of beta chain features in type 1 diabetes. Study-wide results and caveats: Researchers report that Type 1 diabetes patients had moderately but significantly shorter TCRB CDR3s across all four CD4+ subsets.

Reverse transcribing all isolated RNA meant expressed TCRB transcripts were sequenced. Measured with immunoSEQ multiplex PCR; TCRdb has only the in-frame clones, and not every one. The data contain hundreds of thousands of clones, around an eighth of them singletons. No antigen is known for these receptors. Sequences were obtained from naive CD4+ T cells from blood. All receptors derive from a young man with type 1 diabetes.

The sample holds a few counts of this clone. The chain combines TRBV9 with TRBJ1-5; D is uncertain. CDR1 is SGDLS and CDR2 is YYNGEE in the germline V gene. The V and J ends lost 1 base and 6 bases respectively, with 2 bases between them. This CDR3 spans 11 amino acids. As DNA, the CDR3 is TGTGCCAGCAGCGTAACTCAGCCCCAGCATTTT. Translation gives CASSVTQPQHF.

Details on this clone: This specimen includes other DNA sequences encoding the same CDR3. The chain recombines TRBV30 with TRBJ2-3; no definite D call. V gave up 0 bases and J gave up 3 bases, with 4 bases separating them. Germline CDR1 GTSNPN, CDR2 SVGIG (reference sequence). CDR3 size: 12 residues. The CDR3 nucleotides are TGTGCCTGGAGTGTACCGACAGATACGCAGTATTTT. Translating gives CAWSVPTDTQYF.

In DNA form, the CDR3 reads TGTGCCAGCTCACCTCAGGACATGGCAACTAATGAAAAACTGTTTTTT. Translation gives CASSPQDMATNEKLFF. V is TRBV18 and J is TRBJ1-4; D might be TRBD1 (5 bases). The CDR3 length is 16 residues. V dropped 3 bases and J dropped 0 bases, with 11 bases sitting between them. Germline-derived CDR1 and CDR2 are KGHSH and LQKENI. The full variable domain, rest sourced from reference TRBV18 and TRBJ1-4, is NAGVMQNPRHLVRRRGQEARLRCSPMKGHSHVYWYRQLPEEGLKFMVYLQKENIIDESGMPKERFSAEFPKEGPSILRIQQVVRGDSAAYFCASSPQDMATNEKLFFGSGTQLSVL.

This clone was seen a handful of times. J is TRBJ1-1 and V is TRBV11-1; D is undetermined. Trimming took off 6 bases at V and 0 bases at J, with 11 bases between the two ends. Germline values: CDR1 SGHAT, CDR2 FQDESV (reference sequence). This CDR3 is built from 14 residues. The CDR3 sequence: CASRNRLMNTEAFF. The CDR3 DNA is TGTGCCAGCAGGAACAGACTAATGAACACTGAAGCTTTCTTT.

The CDR3 coding sequence is TGTGCCAGCAGCTATAAGGGGTTAATGAACACTGAAGCTTTCTTT. Its translation: CASSYKGLMNTEAFF. The chain uses TRBV6-5 and TRBJ1-1; tentative D call: TRBD1 (5 bases). This CDR3 spans 15 amino acids. Germline V gene lookup returns CDR1 MNHEY and CDR2 SVGAGI. V lost 6 bases, J lost 0 bases, and 14 bases lay in between.

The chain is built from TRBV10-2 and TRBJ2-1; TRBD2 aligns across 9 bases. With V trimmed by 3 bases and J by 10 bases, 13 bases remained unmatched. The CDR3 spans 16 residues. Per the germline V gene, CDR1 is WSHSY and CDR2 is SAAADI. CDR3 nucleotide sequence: TGCGCCAGCAGTGACTTTACCCGCGGGGGGGGACACGAGCAGTTCTTC. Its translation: CASSDFTRGGGHEQFF.

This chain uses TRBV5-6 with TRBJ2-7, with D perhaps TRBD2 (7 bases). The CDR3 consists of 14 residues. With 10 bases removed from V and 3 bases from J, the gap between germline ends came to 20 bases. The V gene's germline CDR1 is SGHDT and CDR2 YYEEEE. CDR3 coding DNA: TGTGCCTCCGGGGGGCTGGCGGCGAGCTACGAGCAGTACTTC. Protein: CASGGLAASYEQYF.